This T cell receptor beta chain was captured in a study of OX40 agonist ivuxolimab in advanced cancers. Turning to the study itself: Each patient was given ivuxolimab into a vein every 2 weeks, at 0.01 to 10 mg/kg. Patients assigned to dose escalation were diagnosed with hepatocellular carcinoma, melanoma, renal cell or head and neck cancer.

The V gene's germline CDR1 is SGHRS and CDR2 YFSETQ. The germline V and J ends were trimmed by 1 base and 4 bases, with 11 bases remaining between them. There are 14 residues in the CDR3. The repertoire was sequenced with immunoSEQ multiplex PCR; TCRdb's copy has only in-frame clones and lacks some. The data hold under 70,000 clones, with 85% observed a single time. On this clone: Its target is not known.

General observations from the study: Among T cells, CD8+ cells averaged more expanded clones than CD4+ cells.

This specimen was CD4+ or CD8+ T cells sorted from blood, taken in a trial of the OX40 agonist ivuxolimab. This TCR was sampled from an adult with an advanced solid tumor such as melanoma, head and neck, liver or kidney cancer. The chain uses TRBV5-1 and TRBJ1-1; D might be TRBD1 (5 bases). In DNA, the CDR3 is TGCGCCAGCAGCTTGACCCGGGGGGGCACTGAAGCTTTCTTT. This gives the protein CASSLTRGGTEAFF.